A selection of T cell receptor beta chains follows, all from one sample in a study of regulatory T cells in long-lasting Graves disease. MiXCR, run by TCRdb on the multiplex PCR reads, gives a single entry per CDR3 protein. The sample carries fewer than 450,000 distinct CDR3 sequences, 23% recorded once. This sample comprised peripheral blood mononuclear cells (PBMCs), obtained when the disease was refractory, from a patient treated with antithyroid drugs. The receptors were gathered from a female donor with Graves disease. Each CDR3 is given with its conserved first and last residue. Some rows mark clone size as missing; the rest say once, few, many or name a class of expanded clone.

j_call: TRBJ1-5
clone_size: many
v_call: TRBV2
cdr3_aa: CASSSDRAIHQPQHF

j_call: TRBJ1-1
clone_size: many
v_call: TRBV20-1
cdr3_aa: CSASRGLNTEAFF

j_call: TRBJ1-1
clone_size: few
v_call: TRBV6-1
cdr3_aa: CASPGTLLNTEAFF

j_call: TRBJ1-2
clone_size: few
v_call: TRBV7-9
cdr3_aa: CASSPERDTFGYTF

j_call: TRBJ1-5
clone_size: -
v_call: TRBV10-3
cdr3_aa: CAISPEYGRNQPQHF

j_call: TRBJ2-5
clone_size: many
v_call: TRBV7-2
cdr3_aa: CASSLVVLAERETQYF

j_call: TRBJ1-5
clone_size: -
v_call: TRBV30
cdr3_aa: CAWSGQTGGYQPQHF

j_call: TRBJ2-2
clone_size: few
v_call: TRBV12-3/TRBV12-4
cdr3_aa: CASSLAQDTGELFF

j_call: TRBJ2-3
clone_size: once
v_call: TRBV7-3
cdr3_aa: CASSLWGATGDTQYF

j_call: TRBJ1-5
clone_size: few
v_call: TRBV7-2
cdr3_aa: CASSLSGTAGGSPQHF

j_call: -
clone_size: -
v_call: TRBV7-2
cdr3_aa: CASSLEGLGSYEQFF

j_call: TRBJ2-2
clone_size: few
v_call: TRBV5-1
cdr3_aa: CASSAAQKPTNTGELFF

j_call: TRBJ1-1
clone_size: many
v_call: TRBV7-2
cdr3_aa: CASSLGGARMMNTEAFF

j_call: TRBJ2-7
clone_size: -
v_call: TRBV5-5
cdr3_aa: CASSIGPLVSYEQYF

j_call: TRBJ2-5
clone_size: many
v_call: TRBV6-1
cdr3_aa: CASSGGLAGFQETQYF

j_call: TRBJ2-2
clone_size: -
v_call: TRBV7-9
cdr3_aa: CASSFWGSSTGELFF

j_call: TRBJ2-7
clone_size: -
v_call: TRBV27
cdr3_aa: CASSRLRTGPYEQYF

j_call: TRBJ1-6
clone_size: few
v_call: TRBV15
cdr3_aa: CATSNGVSYNSPLHF

j_call: TRBJ2-2
clone_size: -
v_call: TRBV6-1
cdr3_aa: CASSTALGELFF

j_call: TRBJ1-2
clone_size: -
v_call: TRBV5-1
cdr3_aa: CASSPEGLLLYGYTF

j_call: TRBJ1-3
clone_size: few
v_call: TRBV28
cdr3_aa: CASSLGGSTIYF

j_call: TRBJ2-5
clone_size: many
v_call: TRBV30
cdr3_aa: CAWSPGTSRQETQYF

j_call: TRBJ2-5
clone_size: many
v_call: TRBV28
cdr3_aa: CASSFGVAGVQETQYF

j_call: TRBJ2-7
clone_size: -
v_call: TRBV29-1
cdr3_aa: CSVAGTTYEQYF

j_call: TRBJ2-7
clone_size: once
v_call: TRBV27
cdr3_aa: CASSRAPGVYEQYF

j_call: TRBJ2-2
clone_size: few
v_call: TRBV12-3/TRBV12-4
cdr3_aa: CASSPQFSGELFF